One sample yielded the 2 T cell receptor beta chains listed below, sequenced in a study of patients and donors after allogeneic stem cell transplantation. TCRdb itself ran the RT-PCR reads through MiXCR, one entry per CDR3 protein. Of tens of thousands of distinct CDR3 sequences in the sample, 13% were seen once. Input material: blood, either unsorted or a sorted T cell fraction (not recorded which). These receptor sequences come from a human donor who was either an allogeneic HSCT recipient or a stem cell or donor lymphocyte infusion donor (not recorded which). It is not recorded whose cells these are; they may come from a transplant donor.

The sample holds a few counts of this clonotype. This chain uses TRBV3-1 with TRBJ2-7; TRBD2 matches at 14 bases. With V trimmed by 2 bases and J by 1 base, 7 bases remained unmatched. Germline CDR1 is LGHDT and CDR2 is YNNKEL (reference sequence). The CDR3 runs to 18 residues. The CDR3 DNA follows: TGTGCCAGCAGCCAAATCGGACTAGCGGGAGGTCATTCCTACGAGCAGTACTTC. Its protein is CASSQIGLAGGHSYEQYF.

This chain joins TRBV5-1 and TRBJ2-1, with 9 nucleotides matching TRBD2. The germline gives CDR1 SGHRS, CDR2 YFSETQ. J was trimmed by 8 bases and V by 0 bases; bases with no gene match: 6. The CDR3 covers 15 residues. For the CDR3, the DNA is TGCGCCAGCAGCTTGGGTAGCGGGAGTAATTATGAGCAGTTCTTC. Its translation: CASSLGSGSNYEQFF.